The present T cell receptor beta chain was sequenced within a study of T cell responses to AZD1222 COVID-19 vaccine. In the study overall: Pooled samples include second doses given at about 4 or 12 weeks. Study results and limitations: Without day 14 samples, only post-peak T cell repertoires were studied.

Repertoires were generated with immunoSEQ multiplex PCR, while TCRdb's copy carries only in-frame clones and drops some. The sample includes some 150,000 clones, roughly 91% of them seen just once. Deletions cut 2 bases from V and 0 bases from J, with 7 bases between. CDR3 length: 15 amino acids. CDR1 is MNHNY and CDR2 is SVGAGI in the germline V gene (reference sequence). As to this clone: Its target is not known.

This chain joins TRBV6-6 and TRBJ2-2; tentatively, D is TRBD1 (5 bases). The source was peripheral blood, collected on day 0 of AZD1222 vaccination. The source is an adult in good health. The DNA for the CDR3 is TGTGCCAGCAGTTACCGGACAACGAACACCGGGGAGCTGTTTTTT. It translates to CASSYRTTNTGELFF.